This T cell receptor beta chain was retrieved from a study of cytomegalovirus exposure and HLA in healthy donors. CDR3 length: 15 residues. V lost 4 bases, J lost 4 bases, and 7 bases stayed unmatched. From germline, CDR1 is SGHNT and CDR2 YYREEE (reference sequence). The PCR contained 60 Vbeta and 13 Jbeta primers. Here immunoSEQ multiplex PCR was the method, and the copy in TCRdb shows in-frame clones only, minus some. The data hold roughly 200,000 clones, with around 83% observed a single time. Material for sequencing was PBMCs. This clonotype was sampled from a man aged 45 to 65 in good health and CMV-seronegative. The chain combines TRBV5-4 with TRBJ2-7, with 11 bases aligning to TRBD2. CDR3 in DNA: TGTGCCAGCAGCCATTCAACTAGCGGGAGTTACGAGCAGTACTTC. Its translation is CASSHSTSGSYEQYF.